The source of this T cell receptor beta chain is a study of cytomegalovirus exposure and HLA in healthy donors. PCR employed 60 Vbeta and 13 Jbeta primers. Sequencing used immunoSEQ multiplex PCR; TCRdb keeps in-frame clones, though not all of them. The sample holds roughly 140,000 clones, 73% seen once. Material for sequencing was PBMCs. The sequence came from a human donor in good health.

The CDR3 is CASSPGTVREQYF. Written as DNA, the CDR3 is TGTGCCAGCAGCCCGGGGACAGTCCGCGAGCAGTACTTC. The rearrangement joins TRBV7-6 to TRBJ2-7; 7 bases align to TRBD1. There are 13 residues in the CDR3. V shed 5 bases, J shed 6 bases, and the junction held 7 bases outside the gene matches. Germline CDR1 reads SGHVS; CDR2 reads FNYEAQ.